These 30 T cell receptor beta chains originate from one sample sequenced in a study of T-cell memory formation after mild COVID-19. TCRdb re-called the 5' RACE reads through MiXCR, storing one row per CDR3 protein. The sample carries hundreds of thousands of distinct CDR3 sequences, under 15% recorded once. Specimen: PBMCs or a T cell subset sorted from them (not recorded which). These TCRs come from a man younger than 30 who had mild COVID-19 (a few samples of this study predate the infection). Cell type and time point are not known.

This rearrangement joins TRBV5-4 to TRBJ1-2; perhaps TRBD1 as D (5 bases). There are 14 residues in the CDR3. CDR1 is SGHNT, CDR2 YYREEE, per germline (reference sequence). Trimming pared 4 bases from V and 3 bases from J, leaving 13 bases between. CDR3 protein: CASSLNWGYYGYTF. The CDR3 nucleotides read TGTGCCAGCAGCCTGAATTGGGGCTACTATGGCTACACCTTC.

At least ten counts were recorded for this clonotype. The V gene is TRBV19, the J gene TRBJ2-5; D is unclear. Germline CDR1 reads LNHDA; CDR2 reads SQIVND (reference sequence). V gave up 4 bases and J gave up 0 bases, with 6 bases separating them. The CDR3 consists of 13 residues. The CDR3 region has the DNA TGTGCCAGTAGTAAGGCGGACCAAGAGACCCAGTACTTC. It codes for CASSKADQETQYF.

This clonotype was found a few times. The CDR3 nucleotides read TGTGCCAGCAGCAAAGGAACCCGGACCCAAGAGACCCAGTACTTC. The encoded protein is CASSKGTRTQETQYF. The chain joins TRBV21-1 to TRBJ2-5; the table's TRBD1 call for D was not verified on the DNA. TRBV21-1 is marked as a pseudogene. The CDR3 has 15 amino acids.

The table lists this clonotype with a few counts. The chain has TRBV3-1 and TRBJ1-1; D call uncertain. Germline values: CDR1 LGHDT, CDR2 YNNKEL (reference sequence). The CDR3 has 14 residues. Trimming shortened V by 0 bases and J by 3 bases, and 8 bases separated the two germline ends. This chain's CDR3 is CASSQDKQYTEAFF. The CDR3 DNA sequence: TGTGCCAGCAGCCAAGACAAGCAGTACACTGAAGCTTTCTTT.

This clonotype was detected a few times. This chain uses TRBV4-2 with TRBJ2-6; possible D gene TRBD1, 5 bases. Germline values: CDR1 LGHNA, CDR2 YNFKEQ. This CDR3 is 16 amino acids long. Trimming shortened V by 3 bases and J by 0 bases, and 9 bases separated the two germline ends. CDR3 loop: CASSHQDNSGANVLTF. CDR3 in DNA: TGTGCCAGCAGCCACCAGGACAACTCTGGGGCCAACGTCCTGACTTTC.

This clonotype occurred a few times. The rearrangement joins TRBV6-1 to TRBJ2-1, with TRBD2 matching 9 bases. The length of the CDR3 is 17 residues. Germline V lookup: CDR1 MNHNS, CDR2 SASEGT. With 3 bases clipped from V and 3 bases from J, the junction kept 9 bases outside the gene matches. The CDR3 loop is CASSDDLAGAGYNEQFF. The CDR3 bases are TGTGCCAGCAGTGATGACTTAGCGGGGGCCGGCTACAATGAGCAGTTCTTC.

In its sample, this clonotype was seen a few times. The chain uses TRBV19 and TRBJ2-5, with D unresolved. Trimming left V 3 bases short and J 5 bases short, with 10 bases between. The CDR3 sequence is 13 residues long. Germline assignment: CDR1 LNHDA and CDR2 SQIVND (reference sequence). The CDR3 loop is CASSIRGRETQYF. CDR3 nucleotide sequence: TGTGCCAGTAGTATCAGAGGACGGGAGACCCAGTACTTC. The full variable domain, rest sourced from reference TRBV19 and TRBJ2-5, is DGGITQSPKYLFRKEGQNVTLSCEQNLNHDAMYWYRQDPGQGLRLIYYSQIVNDFQKGDIAEGYSVSREKKESFPLTVTSAQKNPTAFYLCASSIRGRETQYFGPGTRLLVL.

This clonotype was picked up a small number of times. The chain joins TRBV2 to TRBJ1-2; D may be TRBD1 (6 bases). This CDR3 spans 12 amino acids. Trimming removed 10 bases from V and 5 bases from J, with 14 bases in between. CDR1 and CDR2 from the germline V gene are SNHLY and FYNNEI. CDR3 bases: TGTGCCACCCAAAAGGACAGTTATGGCTACACCTTC. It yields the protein CATQKDSYGYTF. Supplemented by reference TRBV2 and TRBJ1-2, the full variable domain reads EPEVTQTPSHQVTQMGQEVILRCVPISNHLYFYWYRQILGQKVEFLVSFYNNEISEKSEIFDDQFSVERPDGSNFTLKIRSTKLEDSAMYFCATQKDSYGYTFGSGTRLTVV.

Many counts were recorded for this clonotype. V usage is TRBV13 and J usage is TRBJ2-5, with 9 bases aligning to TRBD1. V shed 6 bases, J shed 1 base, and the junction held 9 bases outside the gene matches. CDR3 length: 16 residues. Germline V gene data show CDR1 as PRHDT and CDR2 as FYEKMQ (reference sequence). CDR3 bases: TGTGCCAGCAGTCACCGGGACAGGGAAGCCCAAGAGACCCAGTACTTC. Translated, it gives CASSHRDREAQETQYF.

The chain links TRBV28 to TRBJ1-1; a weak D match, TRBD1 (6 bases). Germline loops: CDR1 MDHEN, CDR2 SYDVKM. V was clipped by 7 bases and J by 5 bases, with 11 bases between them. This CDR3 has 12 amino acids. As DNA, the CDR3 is TGTGCCAGCATACAGGGATGGACTGAAGCTTTCTTT. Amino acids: CASIQGWTEAFF.

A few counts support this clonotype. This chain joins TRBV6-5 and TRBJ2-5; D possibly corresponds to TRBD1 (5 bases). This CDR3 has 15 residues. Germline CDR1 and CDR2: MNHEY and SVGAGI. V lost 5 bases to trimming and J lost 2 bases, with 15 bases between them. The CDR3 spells CASSPTGAIQETQYF. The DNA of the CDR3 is TGTGCCAGCAGTCCAACAGGAGCAATTCAAGAGACCCAGTACTTC.

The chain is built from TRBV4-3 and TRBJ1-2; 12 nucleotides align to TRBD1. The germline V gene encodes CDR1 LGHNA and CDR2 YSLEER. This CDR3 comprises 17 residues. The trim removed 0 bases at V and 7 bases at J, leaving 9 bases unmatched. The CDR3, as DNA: TGCGCCAGCAGCCAAGATCTTCCGGGACAGGGGGCGTTTGGCTACACCTTC. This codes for CASSQDLPGQGAFGYTF.

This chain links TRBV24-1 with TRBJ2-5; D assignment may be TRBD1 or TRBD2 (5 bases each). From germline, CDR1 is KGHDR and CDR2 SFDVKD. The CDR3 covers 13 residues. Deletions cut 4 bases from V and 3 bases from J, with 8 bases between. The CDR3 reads CATSEGTEETQYF. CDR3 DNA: TGTGCCACCAGTGAGGGGACGGAAGAGACCCAGTACTTC.

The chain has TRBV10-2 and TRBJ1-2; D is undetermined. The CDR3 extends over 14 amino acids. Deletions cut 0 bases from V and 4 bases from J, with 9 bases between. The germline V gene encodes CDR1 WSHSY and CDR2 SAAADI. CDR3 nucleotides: TGCGCCAGCAGTGAGTCGACACCGAGCTATGGCTACACCTTC. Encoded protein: CASSESTPSYGYTF.

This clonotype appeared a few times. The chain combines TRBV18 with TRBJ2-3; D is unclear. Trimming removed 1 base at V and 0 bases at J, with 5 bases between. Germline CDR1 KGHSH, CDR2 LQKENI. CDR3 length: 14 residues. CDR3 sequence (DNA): TGTGCCAGCTCACCACGAGTGAGCACAGATACGCAGTATTTT. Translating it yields CASSPRVSTDTQYF. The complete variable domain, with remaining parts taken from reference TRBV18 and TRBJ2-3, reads NAGVMQNPRHLVRRRGQEARLRCSPMKGHSHVYWYRQLPEEGLKFMVYLQKENIIDESGMPKERFSAEFPKEGPSILRIQQVVRGDSAAYFCASSPRVSTDTQYFGPGTRLTVL.

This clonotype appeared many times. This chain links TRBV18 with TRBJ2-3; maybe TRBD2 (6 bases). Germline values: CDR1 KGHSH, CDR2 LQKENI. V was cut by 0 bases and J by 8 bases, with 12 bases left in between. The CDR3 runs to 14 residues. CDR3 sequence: CASSPPLAGGTQYF. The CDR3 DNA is TGTGCCAGCTCACCACCACTAGCAGGAGGTACGCAGTATTTT.

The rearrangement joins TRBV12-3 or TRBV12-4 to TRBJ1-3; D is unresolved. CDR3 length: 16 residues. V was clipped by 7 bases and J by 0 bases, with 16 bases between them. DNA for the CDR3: TGTGCCAGCACCCCTCCGGGCCCGGACTCTGGAAACACCATATATTTT. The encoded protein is CASTPPGPDSGNTIYF.

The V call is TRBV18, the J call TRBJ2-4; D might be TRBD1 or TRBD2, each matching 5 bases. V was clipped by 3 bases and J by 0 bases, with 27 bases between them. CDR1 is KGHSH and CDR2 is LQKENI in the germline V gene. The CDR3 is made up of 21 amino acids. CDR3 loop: CASSPGLWEPTDNLAKNIQYF. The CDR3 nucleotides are TGTGCCAGCTCACCGGGTCTCTGGGAGCCCACGGACAACCTAGCCAAAAACATTCAGTACTTC.

The CDR3 DNA follows: TGTGCCAGCAGCCAAGATGCCAGTGTGGCAGATACGCAGTATTTT. Protein: CASSQDASVADTQYF. The chain is built from TRBV4-2 and TRBJ2-3, with D hard to call. V was trimmed by 0 bases and J by 4 bases, leaving 11 bases between them. This CDR3 is 15 amino acids long. CDR1 and CDR2 (germline): LGHNA, YNFKEQ.

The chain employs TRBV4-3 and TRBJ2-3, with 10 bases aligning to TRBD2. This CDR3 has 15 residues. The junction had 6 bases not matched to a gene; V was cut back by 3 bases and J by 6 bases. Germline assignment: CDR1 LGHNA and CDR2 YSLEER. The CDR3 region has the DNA TGCGCCAGCAGCCATCCGGGACTAGCGCAGGATACGCAGTATTTT. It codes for CASSHPGLAQDTQYF.

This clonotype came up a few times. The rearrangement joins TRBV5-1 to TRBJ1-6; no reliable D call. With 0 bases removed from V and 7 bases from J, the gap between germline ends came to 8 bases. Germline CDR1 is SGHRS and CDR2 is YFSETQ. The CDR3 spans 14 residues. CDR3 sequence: CASSLDGTNSPLHF. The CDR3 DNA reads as TGCGCCAGCAGCTTGGACGGAACCAATTCACCCCTCCACTTT.

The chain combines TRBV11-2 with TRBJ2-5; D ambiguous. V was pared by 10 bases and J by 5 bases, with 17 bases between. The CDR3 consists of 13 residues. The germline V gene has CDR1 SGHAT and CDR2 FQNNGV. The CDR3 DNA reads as TGTGCCACCACTGTGGACGGTGCGGAGACCCAGTACTTC. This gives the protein CATTVDGAETQYF.

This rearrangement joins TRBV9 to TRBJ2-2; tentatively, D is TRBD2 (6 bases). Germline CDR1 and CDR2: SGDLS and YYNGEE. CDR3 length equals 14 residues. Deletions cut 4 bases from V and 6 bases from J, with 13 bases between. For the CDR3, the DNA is TGTGCCAGCAGCCATACTAGCATGCCCGGGGAGCTGTTTTTT. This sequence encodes CASSHTSMPGELFF.

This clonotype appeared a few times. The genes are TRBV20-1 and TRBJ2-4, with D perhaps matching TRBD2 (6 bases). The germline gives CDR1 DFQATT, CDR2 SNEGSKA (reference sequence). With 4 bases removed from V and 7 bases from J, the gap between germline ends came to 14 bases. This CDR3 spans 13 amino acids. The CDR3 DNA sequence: TGCAGTGCTATGGAGGGTCCAAGCAACATTCAGTACTTC. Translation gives CSAMEGPSNIQYF.

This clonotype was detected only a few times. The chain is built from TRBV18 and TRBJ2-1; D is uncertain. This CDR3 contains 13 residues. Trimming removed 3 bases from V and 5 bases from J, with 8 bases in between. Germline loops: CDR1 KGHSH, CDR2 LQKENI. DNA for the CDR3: TGTGCCAGCTCACCCCGTGAAGACAATGAGCAGTTCTTC. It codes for CASSPREDNEQFF.

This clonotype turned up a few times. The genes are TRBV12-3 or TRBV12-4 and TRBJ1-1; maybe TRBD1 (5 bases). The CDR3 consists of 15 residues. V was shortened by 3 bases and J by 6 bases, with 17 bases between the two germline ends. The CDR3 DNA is TGTGCCAGCAGTTTCGTGGCAGGGTGGGAGGCTGAAGCTTTCTTT. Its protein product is CASSFVAGWEAEAFF.

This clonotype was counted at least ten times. This chain's CDR3 is CASRAHSQETQYF. In DNA form, the CDR3 reads TGTGCCAGCCGAGCACACAGCCAAGAGACCCAGTACTTC. V is TRBV6-2 or TRBV6-3 and J is TRBJ2-5; D call uncertain. V was pared by 8 bases and J by 1 base, with 11 bases between. This CDR3 contains 13 residues. Germline CDR1 and CDR2: MNHEY and SVGEGT.

The CDR3 is CASRGQGYEQYF. In DNA form, the CDR3 reads TGTGCCAGCAGGGGACAGGGATACGAGCAGTACTTC. The rearrangement uses TRBV12-3 or TRBV12-4 and TRBJ2-7, with TRBD1 matching 9 bases. The CDR3 is 12 amino acids. V lost 6 bases, J lost 4 bases, and 1 base stayed unmatched.

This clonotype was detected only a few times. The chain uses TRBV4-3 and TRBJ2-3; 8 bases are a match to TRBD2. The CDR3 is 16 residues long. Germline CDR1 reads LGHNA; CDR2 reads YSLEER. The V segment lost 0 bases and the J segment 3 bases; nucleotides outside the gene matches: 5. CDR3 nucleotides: TGCGCCAGCAGCCAAGATCCCCGGGGGGGTACAGATACGCAGTATTTT. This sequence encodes CASSQDPRGGTDTQYF.

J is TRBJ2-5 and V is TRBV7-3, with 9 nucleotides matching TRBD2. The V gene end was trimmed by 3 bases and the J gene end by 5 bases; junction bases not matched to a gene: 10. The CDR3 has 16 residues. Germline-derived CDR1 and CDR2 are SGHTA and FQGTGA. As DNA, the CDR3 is TGTGCCAGCAGCTTTGGATGGCGGGGGGGCGAGGAGACCCAGTACTTC. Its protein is CASSFGWRGGEETQYF.